The present T cell receptor beta chain was sequenced within a study of T cells expressing NK-cell markers. Study at large: In the group of eight sequenced donors, seven were HCMV-seropositive and one was seronegative. Overall study findings and caveats: For four donors, these clonotypes were likewise the leading ones in the CD3+CD56-NKG2C+ fraction.

The CDR3 spans 11 residues. The germline V gene has CDR1 MGHDK and CDR2 SYGVNS. TCRdb re-called the 5' RACE reads and shows each CDR3 protein once, DNA omitted. The sample table includes under 600,000 distinct CDR3 sequences. Turning to this clonotype: Antigen specificity is unknown.

The TCR was taken from a woman aged 45-59 years in good health. This chain connects TRBV25-1 to TRBJ2-5. The material sequenced was blood T cells: a sorted CD56 or NKG2C T cell subset, CD4+ or CD8+ T cells, or bulk PBMC T cells (not recorded which). The CDR3 protein is CASHGQETQYF.